Below, one T cell receptor (beta chain) is given with its context. From germline, CDR1 is MDHEN and CDR2 SYDVKM. V was pared by 6 bases and J by 12 bases, with 30 bases between. The CDR3 loop spans 17 amino acids. This entry comes from a study of T cell changes during pregnancy in multiple sclerosis. Clones were read by immunoSEQ multiplex PCR, and TCRdb kept only the in-frame ones, dropping some. The table lists approximately 60,000 clones, roughly 87% of them singletons. This sequence originates from a female donor in good health, enrolled as a control in a pregnancy study. The chain carries TRBV28 and TRBJ2-1; D is perhaps TRBD2 (6 bases). The material was peripheral blood, obtained in the third trimester of pregnancy. The CDR3 region has the DNA TGTGCCAGCAGCACAAAGAGGCCCGAGGGACTCCGCTCGGGGCAGTTCTTC. It codes for CASSTKRPEGLRSGQFF.